Following are 14 T cell receptor beta chains from one sample sequenced in a study of CD8 T cells in Susac syndrome. An amount of RNA that ranged from roughly 0.5 to 1 ug was reverse transcribed with random hexamers. MiXCR, applied by TCRdb to the immunoSEQ multiplex PCR reads, yields one record per CDR3 protein. The sample lists 180,000 or so distinct CDR3 sequences, around 96% seen once, with over 0.08% in the top ten. Sequences were obtained from CD4+ T cells from PBMCs. These receptors were obtained from a human donor in good health.

This clonotype occurred once. This chain uses TRBV7-8 with TRBJ2-3; possibly TRBD1 for D (5 bases). Trimming took 0 bases from V and 5 from J, leaving 12 bases between them. Germline-derived CDR1 and CDR2 are SGHVS and FQNEAQ. The CDR3 consists of 15 residues. The CDR3 DNA reads TGTGCCAGCAGCTTAGCCAGGGTGTCGGGAGATACGCAGTATTTT. This gives the protein CASSLARVSGDTQYF.

The V gene is TRBV30, the J gene TRBJ1-2, with D perhaps TRBD1 (5 bases). Trimming took off 2 bases at V and 3 bases at J, with 19 bases between the two ends. CDR3 size: 16 residues. Germline V gives CDR1 GTSNPN, CDR2 SVGIG (reference sequence). The DNA for the CDR3 is TGTGCCTGGAGTCCGGGTTCGGGGCGACAAGACTATGGCTACACCTTC. Its protein product is CAWSPGSGRQDYGYTF.

This CDR3 is CSVDPDSRYTF. The CDR3 DNA follows: TGCAGCGTTGATCCCGACAGCCGGTACACCTTC. This chain links TRBV29-1 with TRBJ1-2, with a tentative D call TRBD1 (5 bases). The CDR3 spans 11 residues. V gave up 3 bases and J gave up 11 bases, with 13 bases separating them. Germline assignment: CDR1 SQVTM and CDR2 ANQGSEA.

This clonotype was seen just once. The gene calls are TRBV29-1 and TRBJ2-7; TRBD2 is a possible D gene (6 bases). Germline V gene data show CDR1 as SQVTM and CDR2 as ANQGSEA. CDR3 length equals 10 residues. Trimming cost V 7 bases and J 6 bases, with 10 bases left between them. The CDR3 here is CSALEGEQYF. The CDR3 DNA follows: TGCAGCGCCCTGGAGGGCGAGCAGTACTTC.

V is TRBV14 and J is TRBJ2-5; 10 bases are a match to TRBD2. The CDR3 runs 18 residues. Germline-derived CDR1 and CDR2 are SGHDN and FVKESK. V lost 3 bases to trimming and J lost 4 bases; unmatched junction nucleotides: 14. The CDR3 region is CASSQETGLAGARETQYF. The CDR3 DNA sequence: TGTGCCAGCAGCCAGGAAACCGGGCTAGCGGGAGCCCGAGAGACCCAGTACTTC.

The chain joins TRBV7-9 to TRBJ1-5; 8 nucleotides agree with TRBD1. Germline loops: CDR1 SEHNR, CDR2 FQNEAQ (reference sequence). The trim removed 5 bases at V and 7 bases at J, leaving 7 bases unmatched. The CDR3 loop spans 14 amino acids. CDR3 protein: CASSGQGAKQPQHF. CDR3 nucleotide sequence: TGTGCCAGCAGCGGCCAGGGGGCGAAACAGCCCCAGCATTTT.

CDR3: CSASEGLYEQYF. The CDR3, as DNA: TGCAGTGCTAGTGAAGGTCTATACGAGCAGTACTTC. The rearrangement joins TRBV20-1 to TRBJ2-7; D remains ambiguous. This CDR3 comprises 12 residues. The germline gives CDR1 DFQATT, CDR2 SNEGSKA (reference sequence). The V end was cut by 3 bases, the J end by 4 bases, with 10 bases between.

The chain carries TRBV20-1 and TRBJ2-1, with D perhaps being TRBD1 or TRBD2 (5 bases each). The CDR3 spans 14 residues. Germline V gene lookup returns CDR1 DFQATT and CDR2 SNEGSKA (reference sequence). The V end lost 5 bases, the J end lost 9 bases, and 20 bases lay between the germline ends. The CDR3 loop is CSARRPREMGEQFF. The CDR3 coding sequence is TGCAGTGCTCGAAGACCCAGGGAGATGGGTGAGCAGTTCTTC.

The V gene is TRBV15, the J gene TRBJ2-7; D uncertain. Per germline, CDR1 LNHNV and CDR2 YYDKDF (reference sequence). This CDR3 is 13 amino acids long. V was trimmed by 2 bases and J by 3 bases, leaving 8 bases between them. The CDR3 nucleotides read TGTGCCACCAGCAGAAATCCCATCTACGAGCAGTACTTC. This codes for CATSRNPIYEQYF.

V is TRBV2 and J is TRBJ2-7, with D unresolved. This CDR3 has 12 amino acids. Germline values: CDR1 SNHLY, CDR2 FYNNEI. V lost 7 bases, J lost 0 bases, and 7 bases lay in between. For the CDR3, the DNA is TGTGCCAGCACCTCGAGCTCCTACGAGCAGTACTTC. Amino acid sequence: CASTSSSYEQYF.

The chain links TRBV29-1 to TRBJ1-1; no reliable D call. Between the trimmed V and J ends, which lost 2 bases and 8 bases, there was a span of 9 bases. The CDR3 loop spans 11 amino acids. Per germline, CDR1 SQVTM and CDR2 ANQGSEA. The CDR3 DNA is TGCAGCGTTGAAAAGGTGAGGGAAGCTTTCTTT. This translates into CSVEKVREAFF.

This rearrangement joins TRBV20-1 to TRBJ1-5; D is perhaps TRBD1 (5 bases). The CDR3 has 14 amino acids. The V end lost 4 bases, the J end lost 0 bases, and 10 bases lay between the germline ends. Germline lookup yields CDR1 DFQATT and CDR2 SNEGSKA (reference sequence). The CDR3 DNA reads TGCAGTGCTAACGACGGACATAGCAATCAGCCCCAGCATTTT. This gives the protein CSANDGHSNQPQHF.

CDR3 DNA sequence: TGTGCCAGCAGCAGCGGGGTTCAACACGAGCAGTACTTC. Translated, it gives CASSSGVQHEQYF. The chain uses TRBV7-2 and TRBJ2-7, with 7 nucleotides matching TRBD2. This CDR3 spans 13 amino acids. V lost 5 bases, J lost 5 bases, and 6 bases stayed unmatched. CDR1 is SGHTA and CDR2 is FQGNSA in the germline V gene.

The chain has TRBV24-1 and TRBJ2-5; possible D gene TRBD2, 6 bases. V gave up 5 bases and J gave up 5 bases, with 11 bases separating them. Looked up from germline, CDR1 is KGHDR and CDR2 is SFDVKD. The CDR3 sequence is 13 residues long. The DNA of the CDR3 is TGTGCCACCAGTGGCGGGATCGGGGAGACCCAGTACTTC. Translated, it gives CATSGGIGETQYF.